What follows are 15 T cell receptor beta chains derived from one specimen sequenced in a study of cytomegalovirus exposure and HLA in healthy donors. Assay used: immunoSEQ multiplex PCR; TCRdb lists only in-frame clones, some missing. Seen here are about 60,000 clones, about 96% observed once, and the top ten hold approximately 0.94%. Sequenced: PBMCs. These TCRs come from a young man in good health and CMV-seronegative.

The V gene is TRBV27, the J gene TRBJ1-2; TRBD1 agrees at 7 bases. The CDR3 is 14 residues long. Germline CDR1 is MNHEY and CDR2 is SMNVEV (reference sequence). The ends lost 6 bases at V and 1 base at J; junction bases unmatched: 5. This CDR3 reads CASRGWDSNYGYTF. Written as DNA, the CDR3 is TGTGCCAGCAGGGGTTGGGACAGTAACTATGGCTACACCTTC.

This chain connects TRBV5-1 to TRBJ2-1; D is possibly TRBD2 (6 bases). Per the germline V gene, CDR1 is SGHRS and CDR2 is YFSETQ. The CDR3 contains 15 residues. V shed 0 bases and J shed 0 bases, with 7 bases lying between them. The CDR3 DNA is TGCGCCAGCAGCTTGGTCGGGAGCTCCTACAATGAGCAGTTCTTC. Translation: CASSLVGSSYNEQFF. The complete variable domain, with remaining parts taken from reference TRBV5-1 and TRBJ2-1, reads KAGVTQTPRYLIKTRGQQVTLSCSPISGHRSVSWYQQTPGQGLQFLFEYFSETQRNKGNFPGRFSGRQFSNSRSEMNVSTLELGDSALYLCASSLVGSSYNEQFFGPGTRLTVL.

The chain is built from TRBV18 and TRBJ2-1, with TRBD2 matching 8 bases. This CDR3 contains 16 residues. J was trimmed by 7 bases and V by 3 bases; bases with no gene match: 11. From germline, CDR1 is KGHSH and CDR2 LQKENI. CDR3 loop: CASSPSSGGPGNEQFF. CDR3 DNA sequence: TGTGCCAGCTCACCCTCATCGGGAGGGCCGGGGAATGAGCAGTTCTTC.

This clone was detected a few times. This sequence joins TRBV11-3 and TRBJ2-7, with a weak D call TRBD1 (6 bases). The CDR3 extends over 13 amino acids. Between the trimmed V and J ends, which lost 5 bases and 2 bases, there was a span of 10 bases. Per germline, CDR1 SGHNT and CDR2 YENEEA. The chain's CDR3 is CASSEQGTYEQYF. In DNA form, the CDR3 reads TGTGCCAGCAGCGAGCAGGGGACCTACGAGCAGTACTTC.

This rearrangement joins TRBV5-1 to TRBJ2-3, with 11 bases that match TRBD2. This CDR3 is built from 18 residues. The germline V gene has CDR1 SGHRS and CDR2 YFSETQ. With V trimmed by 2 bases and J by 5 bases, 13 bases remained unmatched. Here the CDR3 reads CASSLMGLAGGSRDTQYF. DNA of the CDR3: TGCGCCAGCAGCTTAATGGGCCTAGCGGGAGGCAGTAGAGATACGCAGTATTTT.

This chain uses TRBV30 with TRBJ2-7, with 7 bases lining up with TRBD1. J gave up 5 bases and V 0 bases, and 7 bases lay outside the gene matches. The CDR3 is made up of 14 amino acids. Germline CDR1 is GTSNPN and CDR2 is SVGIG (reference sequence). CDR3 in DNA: TGTGCCTGGAGTGTCAGAACAGGGGATCACGAGCAGTACTTC. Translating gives CAWSVRTGDHEQYF. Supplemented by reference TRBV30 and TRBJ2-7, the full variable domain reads SQTIHQWPATLVQPVGSPLSLECTVEGTSNPNLYWYRQAAGRGLQLLFYSVGIGQISSEVPQNLSASRPQDRQFILSSKKLLLSDSGFYLCAWSVRTGDHEQYFGPGTRLTVT.

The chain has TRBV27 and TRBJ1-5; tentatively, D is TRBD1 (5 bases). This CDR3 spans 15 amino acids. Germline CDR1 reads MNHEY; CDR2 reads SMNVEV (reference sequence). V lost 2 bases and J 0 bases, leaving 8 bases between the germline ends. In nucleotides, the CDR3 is TGTGCCAGCAGTTTAAGCGGGGCTAGCAATCAGCCCCAGCATTTT. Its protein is CASSLSGASNQPQHF.

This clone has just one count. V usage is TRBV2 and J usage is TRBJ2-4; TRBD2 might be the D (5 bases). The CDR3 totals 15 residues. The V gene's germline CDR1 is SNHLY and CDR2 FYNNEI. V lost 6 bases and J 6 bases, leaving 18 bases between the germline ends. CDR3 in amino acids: CASSSGSGPGNIQYF. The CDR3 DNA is TGTGCCAGCAGCTCGGGGAGCGGACCAGGAAACATTCAGTACTTC.

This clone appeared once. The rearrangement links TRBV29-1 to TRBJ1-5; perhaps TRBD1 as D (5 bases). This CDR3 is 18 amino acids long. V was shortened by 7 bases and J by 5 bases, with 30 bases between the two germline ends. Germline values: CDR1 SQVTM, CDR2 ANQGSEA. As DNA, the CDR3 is TGCAGCGCCCGGGGGGGACGGCCAGGGATTCAACGCTATCAGCCCCAGCATTTT. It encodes CSARGGRPGIQRYQPQHF.

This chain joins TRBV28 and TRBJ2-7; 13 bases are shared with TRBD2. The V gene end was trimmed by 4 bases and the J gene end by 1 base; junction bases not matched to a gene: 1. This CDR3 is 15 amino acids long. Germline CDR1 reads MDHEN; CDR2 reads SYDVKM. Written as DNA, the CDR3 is TGTGCCAGCAGTTGGGGACTAGCGGGATCCTACGAGCAGTACTTC. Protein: CASSWGLAGSYEQYF. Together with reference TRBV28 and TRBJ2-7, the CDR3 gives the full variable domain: DVKVTQSSRYLVKRTGEKVFLECVQDMDHENMFWYRQDPGLGLRLIYFSYDVKMKEKGDIPEGYSVSREKKERFSLILESASTNQTSMYLCASSWGLAGSYEQYFGPGTRLTVT.

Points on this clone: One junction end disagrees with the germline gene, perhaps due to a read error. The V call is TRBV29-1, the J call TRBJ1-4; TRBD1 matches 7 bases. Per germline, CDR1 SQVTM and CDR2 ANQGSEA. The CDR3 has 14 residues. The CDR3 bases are TGCAGCGTTGAGACGACAGGGCCAAATGGAAAACTGTTTTTT. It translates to CSVETTGPNGKLFF. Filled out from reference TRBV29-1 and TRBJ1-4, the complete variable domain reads SAVISQKPSRDICQRGTSLTIQCQVDSQVTMMFWYRQQPGQSLTLIATANQGSEATYESGFVIDKFPISRPNLTFSTLTVSNMSPEDSSIYLCSVETTGPNGKLFFGSGTQLSVL.

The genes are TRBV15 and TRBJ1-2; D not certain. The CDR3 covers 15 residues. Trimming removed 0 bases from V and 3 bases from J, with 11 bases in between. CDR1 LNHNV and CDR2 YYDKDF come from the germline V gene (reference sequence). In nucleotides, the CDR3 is TGTGCCACCAGCAGAGATGAGGGTTTTCACTATGGCTACACCTTC. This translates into CATSRDEGFHYGYTF.

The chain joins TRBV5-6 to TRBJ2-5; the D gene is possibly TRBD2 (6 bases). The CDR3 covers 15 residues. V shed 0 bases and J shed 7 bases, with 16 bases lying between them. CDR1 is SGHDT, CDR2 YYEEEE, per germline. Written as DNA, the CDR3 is TGTGCCAGCAGCTTGGAGGGAGGCTACCGAGGGACCCAGTACTTC. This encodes CASSLEGGYRGTQYF.

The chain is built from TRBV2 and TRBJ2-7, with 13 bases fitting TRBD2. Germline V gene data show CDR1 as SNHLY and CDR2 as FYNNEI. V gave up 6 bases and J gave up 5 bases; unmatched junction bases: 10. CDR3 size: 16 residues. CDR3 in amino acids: CASSVGLAGVSHEQYF. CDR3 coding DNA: TGTGCCAGCAGCGTAGGACTAGCGGGAGTATCGCACGAGCAGTACTTC.

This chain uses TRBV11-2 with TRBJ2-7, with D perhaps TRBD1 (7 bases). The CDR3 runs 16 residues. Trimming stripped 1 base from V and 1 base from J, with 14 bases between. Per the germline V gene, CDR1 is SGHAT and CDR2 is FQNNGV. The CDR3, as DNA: TGTGCCAGCAGCTTAGCAGCAGGGGGAGGATCCTACGAGCAGTACTTC. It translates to CASSLAAGGGSYEQYF.